This T cell receptor (beta chain) appears in the sequencing data of a study of CXCR3-negative and CXCR3-positive naive CD8 T cells. General study findings and limits: Diversity proved comparably high across both naive subsets and much lower in memory CD8+ cells. For CXCR3-positive naive cells, TRB CDR3s were more hydrophobic than those of CXCR3-negative naive cells.

Via 5' RACE with UMI labels, TRB cDNA libraries were prepared. TCRdb re-called the 5' RACE reads and gives one entry per CDR3 protein, without DNA. Listed are some 53,000 distinct CDR3 sequences; over 0.45% falls within the top ten. Naivety in CD8+ T cells corresponded to a CD45RO-CCR7+CD27+CD95- phenotype. Notes on this clonotype: The antigen is unknown.

Source material: naive CXCR3+ CD8+ T cells from blood. The subset here: CD45RO-CCR7+CD27+CD95- naive CD8+ T cells expressing CXCR3 (TNR3+). The sequence was obtained from a human donor in good health. Some clones in this sample may be carry-over from other donors' samples.

The CDR3 sequence: CASSLEIPLDTQYF. The chain combines TRBV7-9 with TRBJ2-3. CDR1 SEHNR and CDR2 FQNEAQ come from the germline V gene (reference sequence). The CDR3 runs to 14 residues.